A selection of T cell receptor beta chains follows, all from one sample in a study of cytomegalovirus exposure and HLA in healthy donors. Assay: immunoSEQ multiplex PCR; the TCRdb copy retains only in-frame clones and omits some. Found here are tens of thousands of clones, 70% to 85% of them singletons; the top ten hold approximately 20%. Sequenced sample: PBMCs. These receptors all stem from a man aged 70-80 years in good health and CMV-seropositive. Both conserved end residues are part of each CDR3. The D gene is left open where the match is weak. Size values are once, few and many counts, or a class for expanded clones, and some rows have none.

d_call j_call clone_size v_call cdr3_nt cdr3_aa
TRBD2 TRBJ2-1 . TRBV11-1 TGTGCCAGCAGCTCCCTAGCGGGGAGCAACAATGAGCAGTTCTTC CASSSLAGSNNEQFF
TRBD1 TRBJ2-7 few TRBV19 TGTGCCAGTAGTACAGGGACAGGGGTCGAGCAGTACTTC CASSTGTGVEQYF
. TRBJ2-1 . TRBV6-1 TGTGCCAGCAGTGAAGTGATACAGACGTCCTACAATGAGCAGTTCTTC CASSEVIQTSYNEQFF
TRBD2 TRBJ2-7 once TRBV29-1 TGCAGCGTTGTGCCTAGCGGTTTCTACGAGCAGTACTTC CSVVPSGFYEQYF
. TRBJ1-1 . TRBV6-1 TGTGCCAGCAAGGTTCAGGGGATAGGGAACACTGAAGCTTTCTTT CASKVQGIGNTEAFF
. TRBJ1-2 . TRBV4-3 TGCGCCAGCAGCCAAGATCGTGGAGTTGGCGGCTACACCTTC CASSQDRGVGGYTF
TRBD2 TRBJ2-3 . TRBV5-5 TGTGCCAGCAGCTTGGCTAGCGGGGATAATACGCAGTATTTT CASSLASGDNTQYF
TRBD1 TRBJ1-4 . TRBV29-1 TGCAGCGTTGAAGACCGGGACAGGGGGAATGAAAAACTGTTTTTT CSVEDRDRGNEKLFF
. TRBJ2-3 . TRBV6-5 TGTGCCAGCAGTTGGTCCAGGGGGGGCACAGATACGCAGTATTTT CASSWSRGGTDTQYF
TRBD2 TRBJ2-4 . TRBV7-2 TGTGCCAGCAGCTTAGGGACTAGCGGAAACATTCAGTACTTC CASSLGTSGNIQYF
TRBD1 TRBJ1-1 . TRBV27 TGTGCCAGCAGTTTGGGACAGACTAACACTGAAGCTTTCTTT CASSLGQTNTEAFF
TRBD2 TRBJ2-7 . TRBV10-1 TGCGCCAGCAGTGAGACTAGCGGGGCGTCCTACGAGCAGTACTTC CASSETSGASYEQYF
. TRBJ1-6 . TRBV18 TGTGCCAGCTCACCTTCAGGGGCTCCCAATTCACCCCTCCACTTT CASSPSGAPNSPLHF
TRBD1 TRBJ2-7 once TRBV5-1 TGCGCCAGCAGCCAAGGACAGGGGGCTTACGAGCAGTACTTC CASSQGQGAYEQYF
. TRBJ2-7 . TRBV5-6 TGTGCCAGCAGCTTGGGGACTGCGACTATGGGCTTC CASSLGTATMGF